Given below is one T cell receptor (beta chain) in context. The entry originates in a study of blood T cells in healthy people across ages. Trimming shortened V by 5 bases and J by 6 bases, and 14 bases separated the two germline ends. The CDR3 loop spans 12 amino acids. Germline assignment: CDR1 SQVTM and CDR2 ANQGSEA. The study drew donors from healthy Caucasian individuals in Russia aged about 6 to 90. Through a sample-barcoded 5' primer and a J-beta primer mix, a second PCR was run for roughly 6 to 11 cycles. One entry per CDR3 protein, called by TCRdb with MiXCR from the 5' RACE reads. The sample consists of about 670,000 distinct CDR3 sequences, roughly half of them appearing once.

The sequenced sample was blood. The TCR sequence derives from a woman over 75 in good health. The chain links TRBV29-1 to TRBJ2-7; TRBD1 or TRBD2 may be the D gene (5 bases each). CDR3 in DNA: TGCAGCGTTCCGCAGGGTCGGGGCGAGCAGTACTTC. Translated, it gives CSVPQGRGEQYF.